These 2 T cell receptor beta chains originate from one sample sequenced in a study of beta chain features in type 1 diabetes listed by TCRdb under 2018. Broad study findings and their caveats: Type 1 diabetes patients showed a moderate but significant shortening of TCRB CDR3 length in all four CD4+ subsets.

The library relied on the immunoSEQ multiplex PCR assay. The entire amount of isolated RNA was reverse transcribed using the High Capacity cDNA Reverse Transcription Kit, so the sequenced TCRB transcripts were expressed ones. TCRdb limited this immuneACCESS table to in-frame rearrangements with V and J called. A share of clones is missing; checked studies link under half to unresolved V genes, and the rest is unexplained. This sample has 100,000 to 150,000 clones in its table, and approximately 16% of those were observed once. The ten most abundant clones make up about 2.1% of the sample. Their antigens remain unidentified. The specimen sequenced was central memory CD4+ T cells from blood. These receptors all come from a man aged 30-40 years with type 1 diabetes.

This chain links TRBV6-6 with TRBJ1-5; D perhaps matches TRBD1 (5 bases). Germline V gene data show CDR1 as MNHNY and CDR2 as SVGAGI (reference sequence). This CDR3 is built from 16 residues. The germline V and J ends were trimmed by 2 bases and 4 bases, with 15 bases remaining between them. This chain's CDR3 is CASSYVGGAQNQPQHF. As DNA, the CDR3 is TGTGCCAGCAGTTACGTTGGAGGGGCCCAAAATCAGCCCCAGCATTTT.

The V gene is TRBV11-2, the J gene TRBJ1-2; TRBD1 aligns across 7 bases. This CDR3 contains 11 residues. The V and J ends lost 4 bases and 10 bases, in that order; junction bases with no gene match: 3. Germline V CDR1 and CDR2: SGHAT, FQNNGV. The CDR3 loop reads CASSSTGSYTF. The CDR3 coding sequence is TGTGCCAGCAGCTCGACAGGGTCCTACACCTTC.